The sequence of this TCR beta chain was determined in a study of Ad26.COV2.S vaccination and SARS-CoV-2 variants. Whole-study context: Ad26.COV2.S arm of COV1001 included the donor.

V was shortened by 5 bases and J by 2 bases, with 14 bases between the two germline ends. The CDR3 has 14 amino acids. Germline CDR1 reads GTSNPN; CDR2 reads SVGIG (reference sequence). Measured with immunoSEQ multiplex PCR; TCRdb has only the in-frame clones, and not every one. The sample has a few hundred thousand clones, 80% to 90% seen once. Regarding treatment: approximately 18 received Ad26.COV2.S at low or high dose, single or two shots; roughly 5 received placebo; per-sample allocation not given. Samples came from day 63 after the first vaccine or placebo injection. An adult donor aged 18-55 years was enrolled in Boston.

The V call is TRBV30, the J call TRBJ2-3, with a weak D call TRBD2 (5 bases). Specimen: peripheral blood, collected in a trial of Ad26.COV2.S vaccine versus placebo. The TCR sequence derives from a person aged 18 to 59 who received the Ad26.COV2.S COVID-19 vaccine or a placebo. For the CDR3, the DNA is TGTGCCTGGGGACCCCGAGCGGACACAGATACGCAGTATTTT. As protein: CAWGPRADTDTQYF.